The next 8 T cell receptor beta chains were all read from a single sample in a study of shared clonotypes between healthy human individuals. Profiled with immunoSEQ multiplex PCR; TCRdb holds only in-frame clones, not every one. The table has about 1,900,000 clones, about 95% seen once. Naive CD8 cells, CD45RO-negative and positively selected for CCR7, excluded terminally differentiated effector memory CD45RA+ cells. Sequences were obtained from naive CD8+ T cells sorted from blood. The receptors were sampled from a man aged 18 to 29 in good health.

On this clone: Other DNA sequences in the same sample also yield this CDR3. The V call is TRBV27, the J call TRBJ2-7; no clear D. Germline V gives CDR1 MNHEY, CDR2 SMNVEV (reference sequence). The CDR3 loop spans 13 amino acids. Between the trimmed V and J ends, which lost 0 bases and 3 bases, there was a span of 6 bases. The CDR3 is CASSLSPVYEQYF. DNA of the CDR3: TGTGCCAGCAGTTTATCGCCAGTCTACGAGCAGTACTTC.

The J gene is TRBJ2-1, the V gene TRBV15; D might be TRBD2 (5 bases). Deletions cut 6 bases from V and 0 bases from J, with 12 bases between. CDR3 length: 15 residues. Germline V gene lookup returns CDR1 LNHNV and CDR2 YYDKDF (reference sequence). In nucleotides, the CDR3 is TGTGCCACCAGTTTGGACTTAAACTCCTACAATGAGCAGTTCTTC. The encoded protein is CATSLDLNSYNEQFF.

This chain connects TRBV2 to TRBJ2-7, with TRBD1 matching over 10 bases. Unmatched junction bases numbered 3, after V lost 5 bases and J lost 5 bases. The germline V gene encodes CDR1 SNHLY and CDR2 FYNNEI. The CDR3 contains 13 residues. The CDR3 region is CASSIGTGDEQYF. The CDR3, as DNA: TGTGCCAGCAGTATCGGGACAGGGGACGAGCAGTACTTC.

Worth noting for this clone: The junction shows a germline mismatch at one end, possibly a read error. Other DNA sequences in the same sample also yield this CDR3. The genes are TRBV2 and TRBJ1-1; D is ambiguous. The CDR3 has 11 residues. Germline V gene sequence: CDR1 SNHLY, CDR2 FYNNEI. CDR3 bases: TGTGCAAGCAGCTCGAACACTGAAGCTTTCTTT. Encoded protein: CASSSNTEAFF. Complete variable domain (other parts from reference TRBV2 and TRBJ1-1): EPEVTQTPSHQVTQMGQEVILRCVPISNHLYFYWYRQILGQKVEFLVSFYNNEISEKSEIFDDQFSVERPDGSNFTLKIRSTKLEDSAMYFCASSSNTEAFFGQGTRLTVV.

Here the CDR3 reads CASSFEYTDTQYF. CDR3 coding DNA: TGTGCCAGCAGCTTCGAATACACAGATACGCAGTATTTT. The chain links TRBV5-4 to TRBJ2-3; D is undetermined. CDR3 length: 13 amino acids. The germline CDR1 and CDR2 sequences are SGHNT and YYREEE (reference sequence). V gave up 2 bases and J gave up 2 bases, with 6 bases separating them.

This clone showed up just once. The chain is built from TRBV11-2 and TRBJ2-3; 7 positions match TRBD2. Germline V gives CDR1 SGHAT, CDR2 FQNNGV. The CDR3 covers 16 residues. The junction had 11 bases not matched to a gene; V was cut back by 4 bases and J by 4 bases. CDR3 protein: CASSYLGGSPADTQYF. The CDR3, as DNA: TGTGCCAGCAGCTATCTAGGCGGGAGTCCGGCAGATACGCAGTATTTT.

In nucleotides, the CDR3 is TGTGCCAGCAGCCGCTCCGGGACTAGCGGCCTCGGGGGGCCCTACGAGCAGTACTTC. Its translation is CASSRSGTSGLGGPYEQYF. The chain uses TRBV5-4 and TRBJ2-7; TRBD2 matches at 11 bases. With V trimmed by 4 bases and J by 2 bases, 17 bases remained unmatched. In germline, CDR1 is SGHNT, CDR2 YYREEE (reference sequence). The CDR3 extends over 19 amino acids.

This clone appeared a few times. Distinct nucleotide sequences in the sample also encode this CDR3. The chain joins TRBV5-4 to TRBJ1-2, with a tentative D call TRBD1 (6 bases). Trimming removed 4 bases at V and 4 bases at J, with 11 bases between. The germline V gene has CDR1 SGHNT and CDR2 YYREEE (reference sequence). The length of the CDR3 is 13 residues. The CDR3 region is CASSLRGSYGYTF. The DNA of the CDR3 is TGTGCCAGCAGCCTAAGGGGGTCCTATGGCTACACCTTC.